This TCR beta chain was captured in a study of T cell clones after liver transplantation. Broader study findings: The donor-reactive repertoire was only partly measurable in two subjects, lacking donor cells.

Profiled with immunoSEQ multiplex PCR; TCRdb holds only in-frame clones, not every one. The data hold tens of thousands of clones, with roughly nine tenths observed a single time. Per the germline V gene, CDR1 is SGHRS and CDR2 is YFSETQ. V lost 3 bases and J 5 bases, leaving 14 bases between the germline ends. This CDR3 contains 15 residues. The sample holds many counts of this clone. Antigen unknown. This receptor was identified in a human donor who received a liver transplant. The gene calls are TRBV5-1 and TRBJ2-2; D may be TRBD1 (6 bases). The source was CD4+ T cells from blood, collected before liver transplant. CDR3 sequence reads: CASSWETGRTGELFF. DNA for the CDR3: TGCGCCAGCAGCTGGGAGACAGGTCGGACCGGGGAGCTGTTTTTT.